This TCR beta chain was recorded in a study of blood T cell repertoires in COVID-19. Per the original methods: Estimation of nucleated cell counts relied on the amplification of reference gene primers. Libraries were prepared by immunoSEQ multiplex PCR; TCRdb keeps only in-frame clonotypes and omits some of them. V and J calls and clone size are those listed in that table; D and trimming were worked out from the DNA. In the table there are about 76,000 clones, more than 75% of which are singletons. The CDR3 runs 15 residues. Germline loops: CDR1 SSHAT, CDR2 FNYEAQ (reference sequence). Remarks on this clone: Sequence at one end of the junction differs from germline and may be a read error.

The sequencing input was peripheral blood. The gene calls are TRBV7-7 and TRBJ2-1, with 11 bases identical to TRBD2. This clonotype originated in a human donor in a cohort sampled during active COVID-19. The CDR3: CASSSGTSGYNEQFF. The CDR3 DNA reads TGTGCTAGCAGCTCCGGGACTAGCGGTTACAATGAGCAGTTCTTC.